The 23 T cell receptor beta chains presented below share a single source sample, sequenced in a study of blood T cell repertoires in COVID-19. The method was immunoSEQ multiplex PCR; TCRdb's version includes in-frame clones alone and lacks a portion of them. In the table there are some 300,000 clones, around 88% of which are singletons. Material: peripheral blood. The source of these receptors is a woman in her seventies with COVID-19, enrolled during active disease.

About this clone itself: Other DNA sequences from this sample encode an identical CDR3 as well. This sequence joins TRBV12-3 or TRBV12-4 and TRBJ1-5, with no clear D. This CDR3 contains 12 residues. The V and J ends lost 6 bases and 4 bases respectively, with 7 bases between them. The DNA for the CDR3 is TGTGCCAGCAGGGCGGGTAATCAGCCCCAGCATTTT. Its translation: CASRAGNQPQHF.

The chain couples TRBV2 to TRBJ1-5; 7 bases match TRBD1. This CDR3 is built from 14 residues. The germline CDR1 and CDR2 sequences are SNHLY and FYNNEI. V lost 7 bases and J lost 4; bases outside the gene matches: 7. CDR3 sequence reads: CASTPRGRNQPQHF. CDR3 in DNA: TGTGCCAGCACTCCGAGGGGGCGGAATCAGCCCCAGCATTTT. Filled out from reference TRBV2 and TRBJ1-5, the complete variable domain reads EPEVTQTPSHQVTQMGQEVILRCVPISNHLYFYWYRQILGQKVEFLVSFYNNEISEKSEIFDDQFSVERPDGSNFTLKIRSTKLEDSAMYFCASTPRGRNQPQHFGDGTRLSIL.

The chain combines TRBV19 with TRBJ1-6, with D unclear. Trimming removed 0 bases from V and 10 bases from J, with 13 bases in between. The CDR3 contains 15 residues. Germline CDR1 is LNHDA and CDR2 is SQIVND (reference sequence). The CDR3, as DNA: TGTGCCAGTAGTATAGATGGGCAGGTCAACTCACCCCTCCACTTT. Encoded protein: CASSIDGQVNSPLHF.

The chain joins TRBV7-2 to TRBJ2-7, with 7 bases identical to TRBD1. CDR1 is SGHTA and CDR2 is FQGNSA in the germline V gene. V trimming: 1 base; J trimming: 5 bases; junction bases outside the gene matches: 5. The CDR3 has 14 amino acids. The CDR3 DNA follows: TGTGCCAGCAGCTTAGGACAGGGTGGCCACGAGCAGTACTTC. It is translated as CASSLGQGGHEQYF.

The CDR3 DNA is TGTGCCAGCAGTTTAGGGCAGGCAGGCTACGAGCAGTACTTC. Its protein is CASSLGQAGYEQYF. The chain uses TRBV27 and TRBJ2-7, with unresolved D. The V and J ends lost 2 bases and 3 bases respectively, with 11 bases between them. In germline, CDR1 is MNHEY, CDR2 SMNVEV (reference sequence). The CDR3 consists of 14 residues.

V and J are TRBV6-6 and TRBJ1-3; 7 bases align to TRBD1. The CDR3 consists of 16 residues. V shed 6 bases, J shed 4 bases, and the junction held 12 bases outside the gene matches. Germline V gene lookup returns CDR1 MNHNY and CDR2 SVGAGI (reference sequence). CDR3 in DNA: TGTGCCAGCAGCACGCCAGGGGGAACCTCCGGAAACACCATATATTTT. Translation gives CASSTPGGTSGNTIYF.

The CDR3 coding sequence is TGTGCCAGTAGAGGGACAGGAGTTACCGGGGAGCTGTTTTTT. Translation: CASRGTGVTGELFF. The chain is built from TRBV19 and TRBJ2-2; 8 positions agree with TRBD1. CDR1 and CDR2 (germline): LNHDA, SQIVND (reference sequence). The CDR3 sequence is 14 residues long. The junction had 5 bases not matched to a gene; V was cut back by 6 bases and J by 5 bases.

The gene calls are TRBV7-2 and TRBJ2-3; the match to TRBD2 covers 15 bases. Germline V lookup: CDR1 SGHTA, CDR2 FQGNSA. With V trimmed by 5 bases and J by 4 bases, 1 base remained unmatched. This CDR3 is 15 amino acids long. As DNA, the CDR3 is TGTGCCAGCAGCGGACTAGCGGGGGGGCCAGATACGCAGTATTTT. Encoded protein: CASSGLAGGPDTQYF.

V and J are TRBV5-4 and TRBJ1-2, with 9 positions matching TRBD1. The CDR3 is made up of 15 amino acids. J lost 4 bases, V lost 1 base, and 5 bases had no gene match. The germline V gene encodes CDR1 SGHNT and CDR2 YYREEE (reference sequence). CDR3 sequence reads: CASSLLGTGFYGYTF. Here the CDR3 DNA reads TGTGCCAGCAGCTTGCTAGGGACAGGGTTCTATGGCTACACCTTC.

The rearrangement joins TRBV12-2 to TRBJ2-3; the D segment call TRBD2 is taken from the table without a DNA check. TRBV12-2 is marked as a pseudogene. This CDR3 has 16 residues. CDR3 region: CASRRPLAGSTDTQYF. The CDR3, as DNA: TGTGCAAGTCGCCGCCCACTAGCGGGCAGCACAGATACGCAGTATTTT.

Written as DNA, the CDR3 is TGTGCCAGTACCCCCCTGACAGGGGATGGCTACACCTTC. Its translation: CASTPLTGDGYTF. The chain combines TRBV19 with TRBJ1-2; 8 bases map to TRBD1. In germline, CDR1 is LNHDA, CDR2 SQIVND (reference sequence). CDR3 length equals 13 residues. Trimming at V came to 7 bases and at J to 6 bases, leaving 7 bases not matched to a gene.

The V call is TRBV2, the J call TRBJ2-7, with TRBD1 matching over 7 bases. The junction had 8 bases not matched to a gene; V was cut back by 5 bases and J by 7 bases. Per the germline V gene, CDR1 is SNHLY and CDR2 is FYNNEI. There are 13 residues in the CDR3. The CDR3 bases are TGTGCCAGCAGTATGGGACAGCATCGGGAGCAGTACTTC. Its translation: CASSMGQHREQYF.

V usage is TRBV5-4 and J usage is TRBJ1-3; TRBD1 aligns across 11 bases. Germline CDR1 SGHNT, CDR2 YYREEE (reference sequence). The CDR3 length is 19 residues. The junction had 10 bases not matched to a gene; V was cut back by 1 base and J by 1 base. The CDR3 bases are TGTGCCAGCAGCTTGCCCCAGGACAGGGGGCAACTTTCTGGAAACACCATATATTTT. Protein product: CASSLPQDRGQLSGNTIYF.

V usage is TRBV27 and J usage is TRBJ2-2, with D perhaps matching TRBD1 (5 bases). Trimming took off 3 bases at V and 0 bases at J, with 8 bases between the two ends. Germline V gene lookup returns CDR1 MNHEY and CDR2 SMNVEV (reference sequence). There are 15 residues in the CDR3. The CDR3 DNA reads as TGTGCCAGCAGTTTTTCGACAGCGAACACCGGGGAGCTGTTTTTT. This translates into CASSFSTANTGELFF.

This clone was seen a handful of times. The chain combines TRBV9 with TRBJ2-7; 8 bases are a match to TRBD1. V lost 0 bases, J lost 3 bases, and 5 bases stayed unmatched. Germline-derived CDR1 and CDR2 are SGDLS and YYNGEE. This CDR3 comprises 15 residues. CDR3 bases: TGTGCCAGCAGCGTAGCGGGGACAGGCCTCTACGAGCAGTACTTC. Translation gives CASSVAGTGLYEQYF. Supplemented by reference TRBV9 and TRBJ2-7, the full variable domain reads DSGVTQTPKHLITATGQRVTLRCSPRSGDLSVYWYQQSLDQGLQFLIQYYNGEERAKGNILERFSAQQFPDLHSELNLSSLELGDSALYFCASSVAGTGLYEQYFGPGTRLTVT.

The chain's CDR3 is CASSPGVASTDTQYF. CDR3 DNA: TGTGCCAGCAGCCCCGGGGTAGCGAGCACAGATACGCAGTATTTT. This chain links TRBV9 with TRBJ2-3, with D possibly matching TRBD2 (5 bases). V was trimmed by 4 bases and J by 0 bases, leaving 12 bases between them. The CDR3 extends over 15 amino acids. The germline CDR1 and CDR2 sequences are SGDLS and YYNGEE.

The V and J genes are TRBV24-1 and TRBJ2-3, with 7 bases fitting TRBD2. The CDR3 length is 18 residues. Germline CDR1 KGHDR, CDR2 SFDVKD. With 1 base clipped from V and 3 bases from J, the junction kept 12 bases outside the gene matches. CDR3: CATSDFSGGGLETDTQYF. The CDR3 region has the DNA TGTGCCACCAGTGATTTTTCGGGCGGGGGACTCGAGACAGATACGCAGTATTTT.

The chain carries TRBV6-5 and TRBJ1-5; no clear D gene. Germline V gives CDR1 MNHEY, CDR2 SVGAGI. Trimming took off 4 bases at V and 5 bases at J, with 9 bases between the two ends. The CDR3 loop spans 13 amino acids. CDR3 region: CASSSGSYQPQHF. CDR3 sequence (DNA): TGTGCCAGCAGTTCCGGGTCCTATCAGCCCCAGCATTTT.

V gene TRBV7-2 combines with J gene TRBJ2-1, with 12 bases that match TRBD2. Germline CDR1 and CDR2: SGHTA and FQGNSA. V was pared by 10 bases and J by 2 bases, with 0 bases of the junction left unmatched. The CDR3 has 13 residues. The chain's CDR3 is CATSGGAYNEQFF. The CDR3 DNA sequence: TGTGCCACTAGCGGGGGGGCCTACAATGAGCAGTTCTTC.

The chain combines TRBV6-5 with TRBJ2-3; 9 positions agree with TRBD2. Unmatched junction bases numbered 6, after V lost 2 bases and J lost 6 bases. The CDR3 consists of 15 residues. The V gene's germline CDR1 is MNHEY and CDR2 SVGAGI. CDR3 sequence (DNA): TGTGCCAGCAGTTACCGGGCGGGGGGGCAGGATACGCAGTATTTT. It specifies CASSYRAGGQDTQYF.

V is TRBV5-1 and J is TRBJ2-1; 8 nucleotides match TRBD1. CDR3 length equals 16 residues. CDR1 is SGHRS and CDR2 is YFSETQ in the germline V gene. Trimming removed 2 bases from V and 5 bases from J; junction bases left unmatched: 9. This chain's CDR3 is CASSLGSGQGNNEQFF. The CDR3 DNA is TGCGCCAGCAGCTTAGGCTCCGGACAGGGAAACAATGAGCAGTTCTTC.

The rearrangement joins TRBV11-2 to TRBJ2-7; D remains ambiguous. V dropped 1 base and J dropped 3 bases, with 10 bases sitting between them. Germline V gene data show CDR1 as SGHAT and CDR2 as FQNNGV. The CDR3 totals 14 residues. CDR3 nucleotides: TGTGCCAGCAGCTTAGGTTCCGCCTACTACGAGCAGTACTTC. This encodes CASSLGSAYYEQYF.

The chain carries TRBV6-5 and TRBJ1-2; 11 nucleotides line up with TRBD1. CDR3 size: 16 residues. Germline CDR1 reads MNHEY; CDR2 reads SVGAGI. V was clipped by 0 bases and J by 6 bases; unmatched bases: 6. The CDR3: CASSYSFGQGANGYTF. The CDR3, as DNA: TGTGCCAGCAGTTACTCCTTCGGACAGGGGGCAAATGGCTACACCTTC.